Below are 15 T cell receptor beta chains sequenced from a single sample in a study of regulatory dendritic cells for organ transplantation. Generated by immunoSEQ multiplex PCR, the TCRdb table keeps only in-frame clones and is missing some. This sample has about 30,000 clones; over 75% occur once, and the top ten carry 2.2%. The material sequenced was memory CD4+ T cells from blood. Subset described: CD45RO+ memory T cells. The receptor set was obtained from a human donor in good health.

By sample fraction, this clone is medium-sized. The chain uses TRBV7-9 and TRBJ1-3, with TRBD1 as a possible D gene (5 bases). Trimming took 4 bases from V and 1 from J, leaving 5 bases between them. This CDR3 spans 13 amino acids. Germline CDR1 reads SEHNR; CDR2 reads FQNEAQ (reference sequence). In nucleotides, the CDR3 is TGTGCCAGCAGCTCAGGGTCTGGAAACACCATATATTTT. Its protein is CASSSGSGNTIYF.

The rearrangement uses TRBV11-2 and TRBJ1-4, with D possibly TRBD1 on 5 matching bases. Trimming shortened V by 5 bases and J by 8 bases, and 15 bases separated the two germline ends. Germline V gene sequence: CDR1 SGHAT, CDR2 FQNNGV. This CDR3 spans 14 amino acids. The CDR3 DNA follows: TGTGCCAGCAGCCCCGGGGGGGTGAGGGAAAAACTGTTTTTT. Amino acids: CASSPGGVREKLFF.

CDR3 loop: CASSERGGSKNIQYF. The DNA of the CDR3 is TGTGCCAGCAGTGAACGAGGGGGCAGCAAAAACATTCAGTACTTC. The chain joins TRBV28 to TRBJ2-4; 7 nucleotides match TRBD1. There are 15 residues in the CDR3. Germline V lookup: CDR1 MDHEN, CDR2 SYDVKM. Trimming cost V 5 bases and J 3 bases; bases outside gene matches: 7.

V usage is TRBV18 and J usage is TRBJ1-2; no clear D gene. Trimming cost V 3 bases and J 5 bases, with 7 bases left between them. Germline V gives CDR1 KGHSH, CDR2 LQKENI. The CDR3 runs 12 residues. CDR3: CASSPEAYGYTF. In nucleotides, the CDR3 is TGTGCCAGCTCACCTGAGGCGTATGGCTACACCTTC.

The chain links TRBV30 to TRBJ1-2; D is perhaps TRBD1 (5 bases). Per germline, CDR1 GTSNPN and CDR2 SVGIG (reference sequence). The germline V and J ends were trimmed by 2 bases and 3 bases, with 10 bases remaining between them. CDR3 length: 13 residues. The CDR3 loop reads CAWSPGRHYGYTF. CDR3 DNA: TGTGCCTGGAGTCCGGGGCGCCACTATGGCTACACCTTC.

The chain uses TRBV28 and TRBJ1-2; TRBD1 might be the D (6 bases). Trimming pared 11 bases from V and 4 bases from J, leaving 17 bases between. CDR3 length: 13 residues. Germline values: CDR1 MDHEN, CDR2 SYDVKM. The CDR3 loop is CAAAGGGSYGYTF. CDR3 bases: TGTGCCGCCGCCGGAGGGGGATCCTATGGCTACACCTTC.

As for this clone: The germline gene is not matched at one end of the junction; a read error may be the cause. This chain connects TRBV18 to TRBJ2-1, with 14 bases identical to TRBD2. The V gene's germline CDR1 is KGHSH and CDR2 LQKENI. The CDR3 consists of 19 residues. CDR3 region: CASSPPGLAGEDGSNKQFF. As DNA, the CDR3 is TGTGCCAGCTCACCACCGGGACTAGCGGGAGAAGATGGGAGCAATAAGCAGTTCTTC.

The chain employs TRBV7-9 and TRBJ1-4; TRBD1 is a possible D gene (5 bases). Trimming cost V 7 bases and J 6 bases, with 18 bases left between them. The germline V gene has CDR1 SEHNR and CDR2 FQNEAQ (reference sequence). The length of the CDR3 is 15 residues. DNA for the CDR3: TGTGCCAGCAACGGGGGGATGAGAGATTATGAAAAACTGTTTTTT. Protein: CASNGGMRDYEKLFF.

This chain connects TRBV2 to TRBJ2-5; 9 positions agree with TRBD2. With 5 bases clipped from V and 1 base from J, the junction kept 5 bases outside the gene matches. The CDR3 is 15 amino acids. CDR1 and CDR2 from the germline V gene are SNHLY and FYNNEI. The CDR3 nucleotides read TGTGCCAGCAGTATAGCGGGGGCCCCCCAAGAGACCCAGTACTTC. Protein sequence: CASSIAGAPQETQYF.

The CDR3 spells CASSKTGLAGTYEQYF. The CDR3 DNA follows: TGTGCCAGCAGCAAAACGGGACTAGCGGGGACGTACGAGCAGTACTTC. The rearrangement links TRBV9 to TRBJ2-7; 13 positions agree with TRBD2. The germline V gene has CDR1 SGDLS and CDR2 YYNGEE. V dropped 4 bases and J dropped 4; count of bases not matched to a gene: 8. The CDR3 is 16 amino acids. The full variable domain, completed using reference TRBV9 and TRBJ2-7, is DSGVTQTPKHLITATGQRVTLRCSPRSGDLSVYWYQQSLDQGLQFLIQYYNGEERAKGNILERFSAQQFPDLHSELNLSSLELGDSALYFCASSKTGLAGTYEQYFGPGTRLTVT.

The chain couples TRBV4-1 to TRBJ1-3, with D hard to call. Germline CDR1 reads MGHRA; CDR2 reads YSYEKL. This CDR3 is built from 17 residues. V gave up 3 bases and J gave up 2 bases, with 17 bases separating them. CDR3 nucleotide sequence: TGCGCCAGCAGCCATCTCGACCTATTCATCGCTGGAAACACCATATATTTT. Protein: CASSHLDLFIAGNTIYF.

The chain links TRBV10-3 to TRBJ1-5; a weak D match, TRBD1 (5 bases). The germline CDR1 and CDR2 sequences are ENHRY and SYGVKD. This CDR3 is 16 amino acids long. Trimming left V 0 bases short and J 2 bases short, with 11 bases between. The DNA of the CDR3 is TGTGCCATCAGTGAGTCGTGGGGCGGAGGCAATCAGCCCCAGCATTTT. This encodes CAISESWGGGNQPQHF.

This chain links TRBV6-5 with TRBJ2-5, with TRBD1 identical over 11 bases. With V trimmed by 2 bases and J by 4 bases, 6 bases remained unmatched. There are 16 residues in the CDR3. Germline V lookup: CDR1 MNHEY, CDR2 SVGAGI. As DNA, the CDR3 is TGTGCCAGCAGTTACACCTGGGACAGGGGGGGAGAGACCCAGTACTTC. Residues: CASSYTWDRGGETQYF.

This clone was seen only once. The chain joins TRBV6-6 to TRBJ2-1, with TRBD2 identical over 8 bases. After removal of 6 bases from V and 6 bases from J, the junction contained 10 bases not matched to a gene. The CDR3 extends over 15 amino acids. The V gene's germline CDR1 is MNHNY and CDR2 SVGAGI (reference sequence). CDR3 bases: TGTGCCAGCAGCCCTCGGGAGGGGTCCATCAATGAGCAGTTCTTC. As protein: CASSPREGSINEQFF.

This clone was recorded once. CDR3 DNA sequence: TGTGCCAGTAGTATAGATGGGCGGGAGTACAATGAGCAGTTCTTC. Its translation is CASSIDGREYNEQFF. The genes are TRBV19 and TRBJ2-1; 7 bases are shared with TRBD2. Germline assignment: CDR1 LNHDA and CDR2 SQIVND (reference sequence). The CDR3 totals 15 residues. Trimming removed 0 bases from V and 4 bases from J; junction bases left unmatched: 3. Full variable domain (remainder filled in from reference TRBV19 and TRBJ2-1): DGGITQSPKYLFRKEGQNVTLSCEQNLNHDAMYWYRQDPGQGLRLIYYSQIVNDFQKGDIAEGYSVSREKKESFPLTVTSAQKNPTAFYLCASSIDGREYNEQFFGPGTRLTVL.